This TCR beta chain was observed in a study of cytomegalovirus exposure and HLA in healthy donors (dated by TCRdb to about 2017). Regarding the research as a whole: In an earlier analysis of 587 of the donors, about 260 Gb of sequence data and 95 million to 130 million unique TCR beta sequences from about 179 million T cells were reported. Approximately 300 gigabases of sequencing data and approximately 92 million unique TCR sequences made up an early release that covered nearly 650 HLA-typed donors. The genetic ancestry cluster associated with self-reported Caucasian donors included over 65% of the 300 to 450 genotyped donors. The study aimed to test whether cataloging public T cell receptors could reveal signatures of past pathogen exposure. The study profiled the T cell repertoires of more than 500 subjects by immunosequencing and related them to cytomegalovirus serostatus. Besides the first cohort of 666 subjects, a separate validation cohort made up of around 120 different subjects was used. High-throughput TCR immunosequencing, statistical association of individual TCRs with disease status, and machine learning were combined to predict cytomegalovirus infection status. In a later analysis, previously published TCR beta repertoires from 550 to 750 donors were re-analyzed and high-resolution HLA genotyping was added so that TCR occurrence patterns could be studied. The later analysis used no new phenotypic data to find candidate immune exposures, relying instead on TCR beta sequences and their occurrence across donors. To decide whether each TCR beta V gene segment behaved as functional or pseudogenic, an earlier analysis of some 600 of the donors relied on high-throughput TCR beta sequencing. Donor age, sex, ethnicity and CMV serostatus were compiled alongside the repertoire data. A later genetic analysis took genome-wide SNP genotypes for about 55% of the roughly 670 donors and used that subset as a discovery cohort. All discovery cohort repertoires had been generated using a single sequencing platform. HLA typing included class I and class II loci at four-digit resolution. The number of typed donors differed by locus: about 620-630 for A, B, C, DRB1 and DQB1; approximately 520 for DQA1; some 590 for DPA1; and roughly 450 for DPB1. Roughly five DR-DQ haplotypes were handled as single units for association and clustering because linkage in the cohort was strong. Among a few hundred genotyped donors of the cohort, an average of approximately 230,000 unique TCR beta nucleotide sequences were sequenced per donor, around 18% of them non-productive.

In regard to this clone: The clone's antigen remains unknown. Base qualities are missing; no much larger clone stands one base away.

The library was obtained by the immunoSEQ multiplex PCR assay. A mixture of 60 forward primers for TCR Vbeta segments and 13 reverse primers for TCR Jbeta segments was used in the multiplex PCR. The CDR3 region of rearranged TCR beta genes was amplified from genomic DNA by a multiplex PCR assay. The amplified TCR beta libraries were sequenced on the Illumina HiSeq System as 87-base-pair reads. Under the source paper's analysis protocol: Across the roughly 600 repertoires, a later analysis counted 80 million or so unique TCR beta chains, about 10 million of which were shared by at least two donors. A nearest-neighbor algorithm error-corrected the raw reads and collapsed the reads into unique sequences, merging closely related sequences to remove PCR and sequencing errors. To assign V, D and J gene segments, CDR3 sequences were aligned to IMGT reference sequences. For a sequence to be retained, at least a six-nucleotide match to both a V gene segment and a J gene segment was required. A rearrangement was called productive if the CDR3 had no stop codons and remained in frame with V and J, and every other rearrangement was called non-productive. Following IMGT convention, CDR3 was defined as the stretch from the second conserved V-encoded cysteine to the conserved J-encoded phenylalanine. The earlier analysis of fewer than 750 of the donors excluded sequences that lacked an unambiguous match to a single V gene segment. An earlier analysis of a few hundred of the donors called V segments functional above 56.7% productive rearrangements and segregating when the between-donor standard deviation exceeded 5%. To diagnose cytomegalovirus status from the catalog of TCR beta chain sequences, a statistical classification framework was built. V and J gene assignment, in a later analysis, came from comparing TCR nucleotide sequences with IMGT/GENE-DB human TR gene sequences. Using the TCRdist pipeline, a later analysis assigned CDR3 sequences along with most-parsimonious VDJ recombination scenarios. In a later analysis, each TCR beta chain was defined by its CDR3 amino acid sequence together with its V-gene family, and reads without a unique V-gene family were excluded. To address suspected cross-contamination and a sequencing artifact, a later analysis removed approximately 600 highly shared, low-generation-probability nucleotide sequences. In a later analysis, a clonal expansion index for each public chain was calculated from normalized within-repertoire ranks of inferred template counts. A later analysis computed generation probabilities with a VDJ recombination model fitted to out-of-frame rearrangements, and checked the results against IGoR. A later analysis scored TCR-TCR, TCR-HLA and TCR-CMV co-occurrence with hypergeometric tests, applying a repertoire-size bias correction to TCR pairs. To estimate false discovery rates, a later analysis permuted the HLA or CMV assignments 20 times. A later analysis grouped co-occurring TCRs with DBSCAN, adding TCRdist sequence similarity when clustering within HLA-allele-positive subsets. Repertoires with fewer than 30,000 or more than 120,000 public chains, plus five repertoires with anomalous nucleotide sharing, were excluded from co-occurrence clustering. Imported from immuneACCESS, the table was reduced by TCRdb to in-frame sequences with V and J called. These copies leave out some clones; in studies compared against another copy, an unresolved V gene accounts for under half, and the cause of the remainder is not known. The V and J calls and the clone size are those of that table, but D and trimming were determined from the DNA. Across this sample there are over 130,000 clones, with 80% to 85% seen only once. Clones ranked in the top ten supply about 1.3% of the sample.

The paper's findings and limits, for the study overall: The classifier was reported to diagnose cytomegalovirus status with high specificity and sensitivity in both the original cohort and the validation cohort. The sequencing pipeline was judged likely to have produced a cluster of highly shared sequence variants as a technical artifact. In a later analysis, TCR association rates were found to vary across HLA loci, with the most associated TCRs seen for DRB1 alleles and the fewest for HLA-C alleles. Correlated functional status among segregating V segments might be attributable to linkage disequilibrium, but an unknown experimental factor could not be ruled out. A later genetic analysis associated a missense DCLRE1C variant with V-gene and J-gene trimming of TCR beta chains, and an independent cohort replicated the association. The authors suggested that the approach could potentially be generalized to other disease states and immunological phenotypes. Most TCR sequences were observed very rarely across donors, whereas some public TCRs were present in many individuals. This cohort had only TCR beta chains sequenced, and the lack of alpha or paired-chain data limited which features could be detected. A later analysis associated 15,000 or so TCR beta sequences with specific HLA alleles at a false discovery rate of 0.05. Most CMV-associated TCR beta chains appeared to be HLA-restricted in a later analysis, and the HLA associations seemed to be driven largely by CMV exposure. A later analysis reported that several top co-occurrence clusters appeared linked to parvovirus B19, influenza, CMV and Epstein-Barr virus. Because counts were too low, seventeen rarely observed V segments, including chromosome 9 orphons, were excluded from the earlier analysis of 587 of the donors. In vitro tests confirmed that a few of the cytomegalovirus-associated TCR beta chains recognize cytomegalovirus antigens. For the cohort, immune exposure information was limited to CMV serostatus. Sequencing depth was assumed to be roughly uniform across donors in the presence/absence analyses, though that assumption may not hold. Compared with equally common non-associated chains, HLA-associated TCR beta chains in a later analysis were more clonally expanded and had lower generation probabilities. Strong co-occurrence of HLA alleles, especially DR and DQ, made assigning TCR associations to individual alleles difficult. Compared with the approximately 600-donor mean, donors in an Asian-associated ancestry cluster had fewer N-insertions in productive TCRs, according to a later genetic analysis. In an earlier analysis of about 600 of the donors, most TCR beta V segments appeared in productive rearrangements about 90% or about 30% of the time, broadly matching IMGT annotations. In the study, about 150 TCR beta chains were listed as associated with cytomegalovirus. Because some donors lacked HLA typing at each locus, the association tests relied only on the typed subset. A further reported finding was that TCR beta sequences accurately predicted the HLA-A and HLA-B alleles for most subjects in the first cohort.

In total, 630 or so healthy bone marrow donors made up the cohort. At the time of sampling, all cohort members were nominally healthy, though unrecorded immune exposures were likely present. The donor was CMV seronegative and was included in the group of around 320 seronegative cohort members. Each donor provided a peripheral blood sample, and peripheral blood mononuclear cells were used for TCR beta sequencing. Genomic DNA extraction from the blood cell samples was performed with the Qiagen DNeasy Blood Extraction Kit. The sample was PBMCs. The TCR comes from a female donor in good health and CMV-seronegative.

The CDR3 protein is CASGRTGNYGYTF. The bases read TGTGCCAGCGGGCGAACAGGGAACTATGGCTACACCTTC. The chain joins TRBV28 to TRBJ1-2; the D gene is perhaps TRBD1, on 6 matching bases. V and J are truncated by 8 bases and 2 bases respectively, leaving an intervening sequence of 12 bases. The CDR3, from cysteine to phenylalanine, totals 13 residues. CDR3 DNA is the only sequence kept; it has 39 bases, read in frame from the first base. From a lookup of the germline V gene, CDR1 and CDR2 are MDHEN and SYDVKM.